This is a list of T cell receptor beta chains from one sample in a study of blood T cell repertoires in COVID-19. The table came from immunoSEQ multiplex PCR; TCRdb's copy has only in-frame clones and leaves some out. The data hold 400,000 to 500,000 clones, with roughly 88% observed a single time. Material: peripheral blood. All receptors come from a woman aged 25 to 39 with active or convalescent COVID-19. The CDR3 runs from the conserved cysteine through the conserved F or W. The D gene is left open where the match is weak. Part of the rows lack a size; the others show once, few, many or a class for expanded clones.

v_gene	abundance	d_gene	j_gene	CDR3nt	CDR3aa
TRBV6-5	NA	TRBD2	TRBJ2-3	TGTGCCAGCAAAAGCGGGGGGGCAGCGGATACGCAGTATTTT	CASKSGGAADTQYF
TRBV19	NA	TRBD1	TRBJ1-5	TGTGCCAGTAGTATAGACCTCTCTCGGACAGGGGAGGTCGATCAGCCCCAGCATTTT	CASSIDLSRTGEVDQPQHF
TRBV5-1	NA	TRBD1	TRBJ1-1	TGCGCCAGCAGCTTGTCCCCGACAGGGTCTGAAGCTTTCTTT	CASSLSPTGSEAFF
TRBV5-1	NA	TRBD1	TRBJ1-1	TGCGCCAGCAGCTTGGAAGCTCTGGGACAGCTACTTGAAGCTTTCTTT	CASSLEALGQLLEAFF
TRBV6-4	NA	NA	TRBJ2-1	TGTGCCAGCAGTGACTCGGGCGGACAGACTTTCAATGAGCAGTTCTTC	CASSDSGGQTFNEQFF
TRBV3-1/TRBV3-2	NA	NA	TRBJ2-3	TGTGCCAGCAGCCAAGGAATCCAAAATAGCTGGGCGCAGTATTTT	CASSQGIQNSWAQYF
TRBV11-2	NA	TRBD1	TRBJ1-2	TGTGCCAGCAGTCCTAGACAGGGGGCACGAGGCTACACCTTC	CASSPRQGARGYTF
TRBV18	NA	TRBD1	TRBJ1-2	TGTGCCAGTCGGACCGGGACAGAATATGGCTACACCTTC	CASRTGTEYGYTF
TRBV7-8	NA	NA	TRBJ2-2	TGTGCCAGCAGCTTGGATTTAACCGGGTCTAACACCGGGGAGCTGTTTTTT	CASSLDLTGSNTGELFF
TRBV3-1/TRBV3-2	NA	NA	TRBJ2-2	TGTGCCAGCAGCCAAGAGGGGACTGGAGGGGCCACCGGGGAGCTGTTTTTT	CASSQEGTGGATGELFF
TRBV5-1	NA	TRBD1	TRBJ1-1	TGCGCCAGCAGCTTGGGGACCGGGACAGTTAAAGCTTTCTTT	CASSLGTGTVKAFF
TRBV6-5	NA	TRBD1	TRBJ2-2	TGTGCCAGGGACAGGGCTTCGAACACCGGGGAGCTGTTTTTT	CARDRASNTGELFF
TRBV19	many	NA	TRBJ1-5	TGTGCCAGTAGTGGTAGGGGCGGTCAGCCCCAGCATTTT	CASSGRGGQPQHF
TRBV21-1	NA	NA	TRBJ1-4	TGTGCCAGCAGCAAAGTGCTAAGCCGGGACAGGGGGCGGAATGAAAAACTGTTTTTT	CASSKVLSRDRGRNEKLFF
TRBV5-6	NA	TRBD1	TRBJ2-7	TGTGCCAGCAGCTTGGTACAGGGGGTGTCCGAGCAGTACTTC	CASSLVQGVSEQYF
TRBV6-5	few	NA	TRBJ2-5	TGTGCCAGCAGTTACCCAGGAGAGACCCAGTACTTC	CASSYPGETQYF
TRBV4-2	NA	NA	TRBJ1-1	TGTGCCAGCAGCCAAGACAGGTTGAACACTGAAGCTTTCTTT	CASSQDRLNTEAFF
TRBV6-5	once	TRBD2	TRBJ2-1	TGTGCCAGCAGTAACCTAGCGGGAGGGCCCAATGAGCAGTTCTTC	CASSNLAGGPNEQFF
TRBV11-3	NA	TRBD2	TRBJ2-5	TGTGCCAGCAGCACGGGGACTAGCGGGGGGGCGGCGGAGACCCAGTACTTC	CASSTGTSGGAAETQYF
TRBV5-1	NA	TRBD2	TRBJ2-1	TGCGCCAGCAGCCTAGCGGGAGGAGCCTACAATGAGCAGTTCTTC	CASSLAGGAYNEQFF
TRBV2	NA	TRBD2	TRBJ2-4	TGTGCCAGCAACCCGACTAGCGGGTTGGCCAAAAACATTCAGTACTTC	CASNPTSGLAKNIQYF
TRBV2	NA	NA	TRBJ1-5	TGTGCCAGCAGTACTGACACTAGCAATCAGCCCCAGCATTTT	CASSTDTSNQPQHF
TRBV19	NA	NA	TRBJ2-1	TGTGCCAGTAGTTCCGGACAGTACGAGTACAATGAGCAGTTCTTC	CASSSGQYEYNEQFF
TRBV28	NA	TRBD1	TRBJ2-2	TGTGCCAGCAGAACGGGACAGGGAAATGCCGGGGAGCTGTTTTTT	CASRTGQGNAGELFF
TRBV19	NA	NA	TRBJ1-1	TGTGCCAGTAGTGGGGGGGCTCGGACTGAAGCTTTCTTT	CASSGGARTEAFF
TRBV20-1	NA	NA	TRBJ1-3	TGCAGTGCTAGTTTCAGGGATGGTGGAAACACCATATATTTT	CSASFRDGGNTIYF
TRBV29-1	NA	TRBD1	TRBJ2-2	TGCAGCGTCGGGACAGGTTCCACCGGGGAGCTGTTTTTT	CSVGTGSTGELFF
TRBV6-5	NA	NA	TRBJ1-1	TGTGCCAGCAGGAAGACCGGGACAATGACTGAAGCTTTCTTT	CASRKTGTMTEAFF
TRBV7-2	NA	TRBD2	TRBJ2-7	TGTGCCAGCTCGTGGGCGGGGGGATACGAGCAGTACTTC	CASSWAGGYEQYF
TRBV4-1	NA	TRBD1	TRBJ2-2	TGCGCCAGCAGCCAAGACCGCGGGACAGGGTTCGGGGAGCTGTTTTTT	CASSQDRGTGFGELFF
TRBV10-3	NA	TRBD1	TRBJ1-2	TGTGCCATCAGTGATCCAATTACCGGGACAGGGGGCGATGGCTACACCTTC	CAISDPITGTGGDGYTF
TRBV9	NA	TRBD2	TRBJ2-2	TGTGCCAGCAGCGTAGGCGGACTAGCGGGAAACACCGGGGAGCTGTTTTTT	CASSVGGLAGNTGELFF
TRBV19	NA	NA	TRBJ2-7	TGTGCCAGTAGTATGGCGGGGCAATACGAGCAGTACTTC	CASSMAGQYEQYF
TRBV27	few	TRBD1	TRBJ1-6	TGTGCCAGCAGTTCGACAGGGGACTATTCACCCCTCCACTTT	CASSSTGDYSPLHF
TRBV30	NA	TRBD1	TRBJ1-2	TGTGCCTGGAGTACAGGGGGCCGCTATGGCTACACCTTC	CAWSTGGRYGYTF
TRBV18	few	TRBD2	TRBJ2-7	TGTGCCAGCTCACCACAAAGAGCGGGAGGGAACGAGCAGTACTTC	CASSPQRAGGNEQYF
TRBV4-1	few	NA	TRBJ2-7	TGCGCCAGCAGCCAAGATCGGGGTTCAGATATACGAGGGCAGTACTTC	CASSQDRGSDIRGQYF
TRBV4-1	NA	NA	TRBJ2-1	TGCGCCAGCAGCCATCCACTAGGTCCCTCCTACAATGAGCAGTTCTTC	CASSHPLGPSYNEQFF
TRBV4-1	once	TRBD2	TRBJ2-5	TGCGCCAGCAGCCAGGGACTAGCGGGGATGGAGACCCAGTACTTC	CASSQGLAGMETQYF
TRBV12-3/TRBV12-4	NA	TRBD1	TRBJ2-1	TGTGCCAGCAGTTTGGACAGGTACCATGAGCAGTTCTTC	CASSLDRYHEQFF
TRBV28	NA	NA	TRBJ2-5	TGTGCCAGCACCCACCCTTCGAACGGGGAGACCCAGTACTTC	CASTHPSNGETQYF
TRBV7-9	NA	TRBD2	TRBJ2-5	TGTGCCAGCAGCCCGGGACTAGCGGGAGTATTTACGTCGGAGACCCAGTACTTC	CASSPGLAGVFTSETQYF
TRBV25-1	NA	TRBD2	TRBJ2-7	TGTGCCAGCAGTTTTAGCGGGGGATCAACCTACGAGCAGTACTTC	CASSFSGGSTYEQYF
TRBV5-4	NA	NA	TRBJ1-2	TGTGCCAGCAGCCACCCTTACGGGGATAATGCCTATGGCTACACCTTC	CASSHPYGDNAYGYTF
TRBV10-1	NA	TRBD1	TRBJ1-1	TGCGCCAGCAGCGAAACCCCAGGGGGGAACACTGAAGCTTTCTTT	CASSETPGGNTEAFF
TRBV4-1	NA	TRBD2	TRBJ2-3	TGCGCCAGCAGCCGATACGGGACTAGCGGGAGCACAGATACGCAGTATTTT	CASSRYGTSGSTDTQYF
TRBV6-5	NA	NA	TRBJ1-5	TGTGCCAGCAGGATTACCTTCGGGGTCGGACAGCCCCAGCATTTT	CASRITFGVGQPQHF